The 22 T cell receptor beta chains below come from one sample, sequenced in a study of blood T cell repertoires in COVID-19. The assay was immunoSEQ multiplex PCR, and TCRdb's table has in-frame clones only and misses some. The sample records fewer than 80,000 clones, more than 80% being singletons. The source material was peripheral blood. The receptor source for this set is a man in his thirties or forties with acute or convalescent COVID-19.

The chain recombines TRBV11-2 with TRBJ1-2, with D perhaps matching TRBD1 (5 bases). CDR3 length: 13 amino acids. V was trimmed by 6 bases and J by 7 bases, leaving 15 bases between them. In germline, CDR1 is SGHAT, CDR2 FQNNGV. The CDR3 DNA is TGTGCCAGCAGAACTTCAGGGATAGGTGGCTACACCTTC. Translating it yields CASRTSGIGGYTF.

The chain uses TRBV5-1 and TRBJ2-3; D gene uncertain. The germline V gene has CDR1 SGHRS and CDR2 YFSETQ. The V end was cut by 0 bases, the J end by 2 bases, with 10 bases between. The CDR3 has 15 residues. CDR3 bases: TGCGCCAGCAGCTTGGCCCCGCGGTTCACAGATACGCAGTATTTT. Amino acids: CASSLAPRFTDTQYF.

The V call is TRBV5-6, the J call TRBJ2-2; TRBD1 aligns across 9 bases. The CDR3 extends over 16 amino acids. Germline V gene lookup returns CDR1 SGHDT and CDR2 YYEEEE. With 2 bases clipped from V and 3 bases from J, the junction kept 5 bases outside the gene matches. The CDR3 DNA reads TGTGCCAGCAGCTTAAGGGGGACAGGGTACACCGGGGAGCTGTTTTTT. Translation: CASSLRGTGYTGELFF.

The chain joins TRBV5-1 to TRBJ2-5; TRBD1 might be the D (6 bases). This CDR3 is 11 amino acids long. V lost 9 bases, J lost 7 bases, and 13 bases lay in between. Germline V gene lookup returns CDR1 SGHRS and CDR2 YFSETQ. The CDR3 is CATNQGGTQYF. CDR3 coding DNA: TGCGCCACCAATCAAGGGGGGACCCAGTACTTC.

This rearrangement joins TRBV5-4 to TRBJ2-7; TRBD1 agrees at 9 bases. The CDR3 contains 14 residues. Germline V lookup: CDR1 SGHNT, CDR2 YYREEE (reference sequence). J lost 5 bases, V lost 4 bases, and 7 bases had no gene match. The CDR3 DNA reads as TGTGCCAGCAGCCGGGGACAGGGTCGGGACGAGCAGTACTTC. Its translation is CASSRGQGRDEQYF.

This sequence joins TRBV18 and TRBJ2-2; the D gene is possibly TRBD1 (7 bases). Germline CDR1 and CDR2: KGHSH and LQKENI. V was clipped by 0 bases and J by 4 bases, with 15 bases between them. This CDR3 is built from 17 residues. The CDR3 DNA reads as TGTGCCAGCTCACCACCTACGACAGGGAGGATCACCGGGGAGCTGTTTTTT. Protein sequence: CASSPPTTGRITGELFF.

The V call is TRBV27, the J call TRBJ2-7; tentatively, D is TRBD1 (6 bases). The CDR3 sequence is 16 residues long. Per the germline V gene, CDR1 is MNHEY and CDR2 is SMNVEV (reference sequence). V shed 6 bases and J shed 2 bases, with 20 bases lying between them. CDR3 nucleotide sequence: TGTGCCAGCAGCGGAAATCGGGACACCTTAACCTACGAGCAGTACGTC. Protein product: CASSGNRDTLTYEQYV.

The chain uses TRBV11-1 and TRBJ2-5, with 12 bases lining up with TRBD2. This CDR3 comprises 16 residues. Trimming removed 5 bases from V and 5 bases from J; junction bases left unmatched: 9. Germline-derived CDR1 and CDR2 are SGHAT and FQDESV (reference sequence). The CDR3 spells CASSPRLAGARETQYF. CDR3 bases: TGTGCCAGCAGCCCACGACTAGCGGGAGCCCGGGAGACCCAGTACTTC.

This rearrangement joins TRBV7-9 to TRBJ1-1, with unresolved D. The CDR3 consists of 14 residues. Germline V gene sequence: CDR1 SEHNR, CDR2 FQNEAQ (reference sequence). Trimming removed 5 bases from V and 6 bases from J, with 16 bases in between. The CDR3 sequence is CASSRMLIAAEAFF. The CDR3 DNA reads TGTGCCAGCAGCCGTATGTTAATCGCGGCTGAAGCTTTCTTT.

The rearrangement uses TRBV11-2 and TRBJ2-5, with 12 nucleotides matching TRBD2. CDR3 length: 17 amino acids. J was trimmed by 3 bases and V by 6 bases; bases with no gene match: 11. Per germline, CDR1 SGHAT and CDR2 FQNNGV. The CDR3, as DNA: TGTGCCAGCAGGCCTCTAGCGGGAGGGCCGAGGAAAGAGACCCAGTACTTC. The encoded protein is CASRPLAGGPRKETQYF. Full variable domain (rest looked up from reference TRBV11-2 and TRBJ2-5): EAGVAQSPRYKIIEKRQSVAFWCNPISGHATLYWYQQILGQGPKLLIQFQNNGVVDDSQLPKDRFSAERLKGVDSTLKIQPAKLEDSAVYLCASRPLAGGPRKETQYFGPGTRLLVL.

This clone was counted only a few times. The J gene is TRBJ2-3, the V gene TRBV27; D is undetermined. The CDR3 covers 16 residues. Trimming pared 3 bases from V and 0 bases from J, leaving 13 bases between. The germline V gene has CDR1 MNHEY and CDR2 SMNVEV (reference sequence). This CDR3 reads CASSFPPVSSTDTQYF. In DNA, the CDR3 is TGTGCCAGCAGTTTCCCCCCAGTCTCTAGCACAGATACGCAGTATTTT.

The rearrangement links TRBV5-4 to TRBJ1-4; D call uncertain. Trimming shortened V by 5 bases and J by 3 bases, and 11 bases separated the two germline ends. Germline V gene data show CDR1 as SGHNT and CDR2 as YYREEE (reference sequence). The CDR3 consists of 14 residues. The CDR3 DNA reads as TGTGCCAGCAGTCGGAGCGCAGCTAATGAAAAACTGTTTTTT. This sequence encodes CASSRSAANEKLFF. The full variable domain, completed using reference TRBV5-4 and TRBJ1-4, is ETGVTQSPTHLIKTRGQQVTLRCSSQSGHNTVSWYQQALGQGPQFIFQYYREEENGRGNFPPRFSGLQFPNYSSELNVNALELDDSALYLCASSRSAANEKLFFGSGTQLSVL.

This chain's CDR3 is CASSGPFYGYTF. The CDR3 DNA sequence: TGTGCCAGCAGCGGCCCCTTCTATGGCTACACCTTC. J is TRBJ1-2 and V is TRBV7-9, with D unresolved. V lost 5 bases and J 4 bases, leaving 8 bases between the germline ends. The CDR3 consists of 12 residues. Per germline, CDR1 SEHNR and CDR2 FQNEAQ (reference sequence).

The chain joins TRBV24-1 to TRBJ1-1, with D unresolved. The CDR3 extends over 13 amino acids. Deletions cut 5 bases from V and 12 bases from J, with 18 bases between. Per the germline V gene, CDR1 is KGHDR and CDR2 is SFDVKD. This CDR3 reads CATSASRRRRPFF. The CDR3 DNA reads TGTGCCACCAGTGCGTCAAGGCGGCGACGTCCTTTCTTT.

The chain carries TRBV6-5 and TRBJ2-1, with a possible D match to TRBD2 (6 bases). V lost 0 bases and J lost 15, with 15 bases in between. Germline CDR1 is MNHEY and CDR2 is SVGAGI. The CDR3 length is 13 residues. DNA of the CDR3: TGTGCCAGCAGTTACTCTGGTGGGACTCCCTGGTTCTTC. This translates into CASSYSGGTPWFF.

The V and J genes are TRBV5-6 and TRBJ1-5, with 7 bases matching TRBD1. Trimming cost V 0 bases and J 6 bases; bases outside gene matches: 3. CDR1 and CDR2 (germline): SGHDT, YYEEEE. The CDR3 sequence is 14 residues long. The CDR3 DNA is TGTGCCAGCAGCTTGGGACAGGGAAGTCAGCCCCAGCATTTT. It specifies CASSLGQGSQPQHF.

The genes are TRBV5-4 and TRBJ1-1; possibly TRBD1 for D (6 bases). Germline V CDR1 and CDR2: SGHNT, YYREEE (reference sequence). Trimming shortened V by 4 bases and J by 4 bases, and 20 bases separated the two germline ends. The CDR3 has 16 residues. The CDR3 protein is CASSPVPQGVGTEAFF. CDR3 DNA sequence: TGTGCCAGCAGCCCAGTACCACAGGGAGTCGGCACTGAAGCTTTCTTT.

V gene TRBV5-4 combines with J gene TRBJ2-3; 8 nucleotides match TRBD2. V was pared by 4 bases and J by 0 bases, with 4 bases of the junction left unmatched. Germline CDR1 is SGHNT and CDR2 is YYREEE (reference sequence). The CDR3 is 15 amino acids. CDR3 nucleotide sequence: TGTGCCAGCAGCCCGGGGGGGGATAGCACAGATACGCAGTATTTT. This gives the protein CASSPGGDSTDTQYF.

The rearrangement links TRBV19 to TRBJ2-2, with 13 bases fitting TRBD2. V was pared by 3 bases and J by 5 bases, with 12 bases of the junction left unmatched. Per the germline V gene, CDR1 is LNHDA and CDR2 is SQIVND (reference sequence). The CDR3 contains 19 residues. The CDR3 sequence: CASSIPHGLAGALTGELFF. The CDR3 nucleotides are TGTGCCAGTAGTATTCCCCACGGACTAGCGGGGGCGCTGACCGGGGAGCTGTTTTTT.

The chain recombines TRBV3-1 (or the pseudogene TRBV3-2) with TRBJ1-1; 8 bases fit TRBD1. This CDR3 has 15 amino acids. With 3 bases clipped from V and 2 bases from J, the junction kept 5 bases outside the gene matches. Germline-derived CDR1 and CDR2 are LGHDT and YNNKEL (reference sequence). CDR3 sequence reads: CASSHSGQGNTEAFF. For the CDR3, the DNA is TGTGCCAGCAGCCACAGTGGACAGGGCAACACTGAAGCTTTCTTT.

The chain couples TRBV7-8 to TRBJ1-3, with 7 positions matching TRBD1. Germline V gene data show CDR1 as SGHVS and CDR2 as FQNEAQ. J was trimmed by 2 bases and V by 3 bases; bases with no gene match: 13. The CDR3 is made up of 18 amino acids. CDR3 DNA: TGTGCCAGCAGCTTTAGACCCCCCCGGGACAGAGCTGGAAACACCATATATTTT. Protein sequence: CASSFRPPRDRAGNTIYF.

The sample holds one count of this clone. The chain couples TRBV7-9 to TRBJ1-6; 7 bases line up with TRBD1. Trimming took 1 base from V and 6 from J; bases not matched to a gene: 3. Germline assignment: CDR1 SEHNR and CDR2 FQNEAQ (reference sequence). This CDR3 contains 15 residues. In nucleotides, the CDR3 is TGTGCCAGCAGCTTAGGGGCAGGGGGTAATTCACCCCTCCACTTT. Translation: CASSLGAGGNSPLHF.